Following are 8 T cell receptor beta chains from one sample sequenced in a study of cytomegalovirus exposure and HLA in healthy donors. Researchers ran the PCR with 60 Vbeta and 13 Jbeta primers. Clones were read by immunoSEQ multiplex PCR, and TCRdb kept only the in-frame ones, dropping some. The sample totals roughly 220,000 clones. Sequenced sample: PBMCs. Receptors were obtained from a girl aged 2 to 9 in good health and CMV-seropositive.

This chain joins TRBV7-9 and TRBJ2-1, with no clear D. The germline V and J ends were trimmed by 5 bases and 4 bases, with 12 bases remaining between them. Germline CDR1 reads SEHNR; CDR2 reads FQNEAQ (reference sequence). This CDR3 is built from 14 residues. The CDR3 here is CASSMVGQYNEQFF. The CDR3 bases are TGTGCCAGCAGCATGGTTGGGCAATACAATGAGCAGTTCTTC.

The chain joins TRBV27 to TRBJ1-1, with a possible D match to TRBD1 (5 bases). CDR1 and CDR2 from the germline V gene are MNHEY and SMNVEV (reference sequence). This CDR3 spans 15 amino acids. The V and J ends lost 3 bases and 5 bases respectively, with 16 bases between them. The CDR3 loop reads CASSLTDRVRTEAFF. The CDR3 nucleotides are TGTGCCAGCAGTTTGACAGATAGGGTGAGAACTGAAGCTTTCTTT.

J is TRBJ2-1 and V is TRBV29-1; the match to TRBD2 covers 7 bases. Germline CDR1 is SQVTM and CDR2 is ANQGSEA. The CDR3 consists of 16 residues. The V segment lost 0 bases and the J segment 4 bases; nucleotides outside the gene matches: 9. The CDR3 spells CSVEDHSSGNYNEQFF. CDR3 nucleotide sequence: TGCAGCGTTGAAGATCACTCTAGCGGAAATTACAATGAGCAGTTCTTC.

The chain employs TRBV7-3 and TRBJ2-5; 11 bases fit TRBD2. Germline assignment: CDR1 SGHTA and CDR2 FQGTGA. CDR3 size: 20 residues. The V and J ends lost 4 bases and 3 bases, in that order; junction bases with no gene match: 19. The CDR3 DNA reads as TGTGCCAGCAGCTCCGTCACCGGGACTAGCGGCCTTACGGGGGAAGAGACCCAGTACTTC. Translating gives CASSSVTGTSGLTGEETQYF.

The rearrangement joins TRBV5-1 to TRBJ2-2; 10 bases map to TRBD1. J was trimmed by 5 bases and V by 5 bases; bases with no gene match: 9. The CDR3 loop spans 16 amino acids. Germline assignment: CDR1 SGHRS and CDR2 YFSETQ. CDR3 bases: TGCGCCAGCAGTTCCATGGACAGGGGGTCGACCGGGGAGCTGTTTTTT. It translates to CASSSMDRGSTGELFF.

The chain combines TRBV5-1 with TRBJ2-3, with TRBD2 matching over 7 bases. This CDR3 contains 15 residues. From germline, CDR1 is SGHRS and CDR2 YFSETQ. With V trimmed by 3 bases and J by 7 bases, 11 bases remained unmatched. The CDR3 coding sequence is TGCGCCAGCAGCTCGCCCAGGGAGGGCCGGAATACGCAGTATTTT. Protein sequence: CASSSPREGRNTQYF.

This rearrangement joins TRBV6-6 to TRBJ2-2; perhaps TRBD1 as D (7 bases). Per the germline V gene, CDR1 is MNHNY and CDR2 is SVGAGI (reference sequence). This CDR3 comprises 15 residues. The V end was cut by 4 bases, the J end by 4 bases, with 13 bases between. CDR3 residues: CASSLRQGGTGELFF. DNA of the CDR3: TGTGCCAGCAGTTTGAGACAGGGAGGCACCGGGGAGCTGTTTTTT.

The rearrangement links TRBV14 to TRBJ1-3, with a tentative D call TRBD1 (5 bases). The CDR3 runs 17 residues. The germline gives CDR1 SGHDN, CDR2 FVKESK. V was clipped by 0 bases and J by 4 bases, with 16 bases between them. CDR3 amino acids: CASSQDVGEGPGNTIYF. DNA of the CDR3: TGTGCCAGCAGCCAAGACGTCGGGGAGGGGCCGGGAAACACCATATATTTT. Variable domain in full (rest from reference TRBV14 and TRBJ1-3): EAGVTQFPSHSVIEKGQTVTLRCDPISGHDNLYWYRRVMGKEIKFLLHFVKESKQDESGMPNNRFLAERTGGTYSTLKVQPAELEDSGVYFCASSQDVGEGPGNTIYFGEGSWLTVV.